The 10 T cell receptor beta chains below all came from one sample that was sequenced in a study of T cell responses to AZD1222 COVID-19 vaccine. Sequenced by immunoSEQ multiplex PCR; TCRdb stores in-frame clones only, minus some. The sample has 92,000 or so clones, roughly 90% seen once. This specimen was peripheral blood, taken on day 0 of AZD1222 vaccination. The source is an adult in good health.

This clone was seen more than once but under ten times. V gene TRBV7-9 combines with J gene TRBJ2-1, with 9 nucleotides matching TRBD1. Trimming took 1 base from V and 6 from J; bases not matched to a gene: 4. Germline values: CDR1 SEHNR, CDR2 FQNEAQ (reference sequence). This CDR3 is 15 amino acids long. CDR3 coding DNA: TGTGCCAGCAGCTTAGGGGACAGGGTACTCAATGAGCAGTTCTTC. Translating gives CASSLGDRVLNEQFF.

The chain's CDR3 is CASSFYSAGQGTYEQYF. In DNA form, the CDR3 reads TGTGCCAGCAGTTTTTACTCTGCCGGACAGGGAACCTACGAGCAGTACTTC. The chain is built from TRBV28 and TRBJ2-7, with 8 positions matching TRBD1. The V and J ends lost 3 bases and 2 bases, in that order; junction bases with no gene match: 12. This CDR3 contains 17 residues. CDR1 is MDHEN and CDR2 is SYDVKM in the germline V gene. The variable domain in full, completed from reference TRBV28 and TRBJ2-7, reads DVKVTQSSRYLVKRTGEKVFLECVQDMDHENMFWYRQDPGLGLRLIYFSYDVKMKEKGDIPEGYSVSREKKERFSLILESASTNQTSMYLCASSFYSAGQGTYEQYFGPGTRLTVT.

The rearrangement uses TRBV5-1 and TRBJ2-5; a weak D match, TRBD1 (5 bases). The CDR3 covers 16 residues. The V gene lost 0 bases and the J gene lost 0 bases, with 12 bases spanning the gap. Germline CDR1 and CDR2: SGHRS and YFSETQ. CDR3 nucleotide sequence: TGCGCCAGCAGCTTGGGCGGCCGCAGGGACCAAGAGACCCAGTACTTC. It yields the protein CASSLGGRRDQETQYF.

V and J are TRBV14 and TRBJ2-3; no clear D gene. The CDR3 covers 13 residues. The germline V gene has CDR1 SGHDN and CDR2 FVKESK. Trimming pared 4 bases from V and 3 bases from J, leaving 8 bases between. CDR3 in DNA: TGTGCCAGCAGCCCCCGTATGACAGATACGCAGTATTTT. Amino acids: CASSPRMTDTQYF.

This chain links TRBV5-1 with TRBJ2-7; D is unclear. CDR3 length: 14 amino acids. Germline V gene lookup returns CDR1 SGHRS and CDR2 YFSETQ. V was pared by 2 bases and J by 2 bases, with 11 bases between. The DNA for the CDR3 is TGCGCCAGCAGCTTTCTTACAGCTACCTACGAGCAGTACTTC. It encodes CASSFLTATYEQYF.

The chain employs TRBV28 and TRBJ1-5; TRBD1 is a possible D gene (6 bases). This CDR3 spans 16 amino acids. Germline CDR1 MDHEN, CDR2 SYDVKM. V lost 4 bases and J lost 0, with 13 bases in between. The CDR3 DNA follows: TGTGCCAGCAGTTCAAAAACAGGGTCTAGCAATCAGCCCCAGCATTTT. It translates to CASSSKTGSSNQPQHF.

This clone was detected only once. This CDR3 is CASSPTGSRAKTQYF. DNA of the CDR3: TGTGCCAGCAGTCCCACCGGGAGCCGTGCAAAGACCCAGTACTTC. The J gene is TRBJ2-5, the V gene TRBV28; tentative D call: TRBD2 (6 bases). The V gene lost 5 bases and the J gene lost 6 bases, with 19 bases spanning the gap. Germline values: CDR1 MDHEN, CDR2 SYDVKM. This CDR3 region has 15 residues.

The chain couples TRBV28 to TRBJ2-7; D might be TRBD2 (7 bases). The CDR3 has 15 residues. With 6 bases removed from V and 0 bases from J, the gap between germline ends came to 15 bases. Germline V gives CDR1 MDHEN, CDR2 SYDVKM. As DNA, the CDR3 is TGTGCCAGCAGCCCGATAGGGGGGGGCTCCTACGAGCAGTACTTC. This gives the protein CASSPIGGGSYEQYF. Together with reference TRBV28 and TRBJ2-7, the CDR3 gives the full variable domain: DVKVTQSSRYLVKRTGEKVFLECVQDMDHENMFWYRQDPGLGLRLIYFSYDVKMKEKGDIPEGYSVSREKKERFSLILESASTNQTSMYLCASSPIGGGSYEQYFGPGTRLTVT.

The chain combines TRBV9 with TRBJ2-1; the match to TRBD2 covers 9 bases. CDR1 is SGDLS, CDR2 YYNGEE, per germline. This CDR3 is 16 amino acids long. Unmatched junction bases numbered 6, after V lost 0 bases and J lost 5 bases. This CDR3 reads CASSVDGSGSDNEQFF. The CDR3 DNA is TGTGCCAGCAGCGTAGACGGTAGCGGGAGTGACAATGAGCAGTTCTTC.

This chain uses TRBV6-2 or TRBV6-3 with TRBJ2-1; D not certain. The CDR3 sequence is 16 residues long. Germline V CDR1 and CDR2: MNHEY, SVGEGT. The ends were cut back, 0 bases at V and 4 bases at J, with 13 bases in the middle. As DNA, the CDR3 is TGTGCCAGCAGTTACTCAAAGCTCAAGTTTTACAATGAGCAGTTCTTC. Translation gives CASSYSKLKFYNEQFF.